The source of this T cell receptor beta chain is a study of T cell responses to AZD1222 COVID-19 vaccine. Notes on the study in general: Following two doses of AZD1222, Spike-specific TCR breadth and depth rose.

The germline V gene encodes CDR1 SGHRS and CDR2 YFSETQ. Trimming removed 4 bases from V and 1 base from J, with 18 bases in between. This CDR3 contains 16 residues. Profiling relied on immunoSEQ multiplex PCR, and the TCRdb table lists in-frame clones only, not all of them. The repertoire holds under 150,000 clones, 90% to 95% seen once, with 5.2% in the top ten. Concerning this clone: Its target is not known.

V is TRBV5-1 and J is TRBJ2-7; tentatively, D is TRBD2 (5 bases). Sequenced here: peripheral blood, sampled on day 0 of AZD1222 vaccination. This sequence was found in an adult in good health. The CDR3 nucleotides are TGCGCCAGCAGCATCGGTGCCCCGGACTTATCCTACGAGCAGTACTTC. It specifies CASSIGAPDLSYEQYF. Full variable domain (missing parts from reference TRBV5-1 and TRBJ2-7): KAGVTQTPRYLIKTRGQQVTLSCSPISGHRSVSWYQQTPGQGLQFLFEYFSETQRNKGNFPGRFSGRQFSNSRSEMNVSTLELGDSALYLCASSIGAPDLSYEQYFGPGTRLTVT.